The 2 T cell receptor beta chains presented below share a single source sample, sequenced in a study of T cells in Graves' hyperthyroidism and ophthalmopathy. TCR beta CDR3 regions were amplified from RNA transcripts. A set of HTBI primers served as the primers for a first-round RT-PCR of the TCR CDR3. TCRdb re-analysed the multiplex PCR reads in MiXCR, keeping a single row per CDR3 protein. The sample has about 270,000 distinct CDR3 sequences; about 20% are singletons. Specimen: blood. These receptors were collected from a man aged 25 to 40 with Graves' ophthalmopathy.

The gene calls are TRBV28 and TRBJ2-7; D gene ambiguous. CDR1 and CDR2 from the germline V gene are MDHEN and SYDVKM. Trimming removed 4 bases at V and 6 bases at J, with 16 bases between. The CDR3 sequence is 14 residues long. CDR3: CASSSQTLVREQYF. In nucleotides, the CDR3 is TGTGCCAGCAGTTCCCAGACCCTGGTGCGCGAGCAGTACTTC.

This clonotype has just a few counts. This rearrangement joins TRBV20-1 to TRBJ2-3; maybe TRBD2 (5 bases). Deletions cut 0 bases from V and 2 bases from J, with 15 bases between. Germline V lookup: CDR1 DFQATT, CDR2 SNEGSKA (reference sequence). This CDR3 has 16 amino acids. CDR3 protein: CSARDLGAENTDTQYF. CDR3 DNA: TGCAGTGCTAGAGATCTGGGAGCGGAAAACACAGATACGCAGTATTTT.